The present entry profiles one T cell receptor (beta chain) with its context. No antigen is known for it. The data originate from a study of T-cell memory formation after mild COVID-19. This CDR3 contains 13 residues. V was cut by 0 bases and J by 3 bases, with 5 bases left in between. Germline loops: CDR1 MNHEY, CDR2 SVGAGI. A 5'RACE reaction primed in the constant segment made cDNA libraries of TCR alpha and TCR beta, and these carried sample barcodes and UMIs. A single record per CDR3 protein comes from TCRdb applying MiXCR to the 5' RACE reads. The sample carries hundreds of thousands of distinct CDR3 sequences, 20% to 25% recorded once. Study-wide points: Contracting CD8+ clones were enriched in EMRA, CD4+ mainly in CM and EM. Cross-reactive memory appears to have joined, as suggested by some responding clones showing up in pre-infection memory.

The rearrangement uses TRBV6-5 and TRBJ1-1; D remains unclear. The specimen sequenced was PBMCs or a T cell subset sorted from them (not recorded which). This receptor was obtained from an adult woman who had mild COVID-19 (a few samples of this study predate the infection). Cell type and time point are not known. CDR3 DNA: TGTGCCAGCAGTTACTCGGTGGACACTGAAGCTTTCTTT. This encodes CASSYSVDTEAFF.